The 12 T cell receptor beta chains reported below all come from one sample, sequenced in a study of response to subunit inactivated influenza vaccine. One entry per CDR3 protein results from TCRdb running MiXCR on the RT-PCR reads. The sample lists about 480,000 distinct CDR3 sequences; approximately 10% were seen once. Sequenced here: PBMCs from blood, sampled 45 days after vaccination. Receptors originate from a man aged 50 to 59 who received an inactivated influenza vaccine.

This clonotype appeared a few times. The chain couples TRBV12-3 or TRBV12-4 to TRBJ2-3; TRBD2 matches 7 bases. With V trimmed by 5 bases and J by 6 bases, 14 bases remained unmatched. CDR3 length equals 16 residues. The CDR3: CASSRGLTSIADTQYF. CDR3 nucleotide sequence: TGTGCCAGCAGTCGGGGACTAACTTCTATTGCCGATACGCAGTATTTT.

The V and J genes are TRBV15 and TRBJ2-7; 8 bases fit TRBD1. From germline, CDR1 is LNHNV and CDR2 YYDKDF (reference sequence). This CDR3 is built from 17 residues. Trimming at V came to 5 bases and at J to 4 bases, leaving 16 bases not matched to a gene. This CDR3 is CATSGGQGPSLHYEQYF. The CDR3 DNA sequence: TGTGCCACCAGCGGCGGACAGGGACCTAGTCTTCATTACGAGCAGTACTTC.

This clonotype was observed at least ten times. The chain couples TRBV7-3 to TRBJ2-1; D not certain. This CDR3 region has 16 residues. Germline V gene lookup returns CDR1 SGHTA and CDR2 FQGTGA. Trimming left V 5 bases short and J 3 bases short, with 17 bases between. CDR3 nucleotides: TGTGCCAGCAGCCCCCTTCCCGAGAGAAGCTACAATGAGCAGTTCTTC. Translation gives CASSPLPERSYNEQFF.

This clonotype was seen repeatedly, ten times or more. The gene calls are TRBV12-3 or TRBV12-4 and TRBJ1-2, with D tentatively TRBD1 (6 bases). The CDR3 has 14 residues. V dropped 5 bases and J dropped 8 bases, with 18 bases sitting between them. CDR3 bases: TGTGCCAGCAGTCCAACCTGGACAGACGGGGGCTACACCTTC. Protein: CASSPTWTDGGYTF.

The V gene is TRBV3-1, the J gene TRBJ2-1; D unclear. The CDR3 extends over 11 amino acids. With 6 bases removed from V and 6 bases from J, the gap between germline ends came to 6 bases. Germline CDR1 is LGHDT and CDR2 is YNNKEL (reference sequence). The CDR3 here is CASSILNEQFF. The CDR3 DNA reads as TGTGCCAGCAGTATACTCAATGAGCAGTTCTTC.

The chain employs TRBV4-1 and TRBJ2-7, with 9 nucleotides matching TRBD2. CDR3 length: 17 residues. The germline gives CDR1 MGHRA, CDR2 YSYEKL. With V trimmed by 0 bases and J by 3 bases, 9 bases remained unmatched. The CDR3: CASSQEGLTSGYYEQYF. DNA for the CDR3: TGCGCCAGCAGCCAAGAGGGGTTGACTAGCGGTTACTACGAGCAGTACTTC.

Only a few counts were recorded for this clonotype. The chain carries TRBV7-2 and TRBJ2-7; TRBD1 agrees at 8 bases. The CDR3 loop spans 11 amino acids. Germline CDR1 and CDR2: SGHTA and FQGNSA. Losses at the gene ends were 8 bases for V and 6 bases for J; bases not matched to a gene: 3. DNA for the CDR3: TGTGCCAGCTTTGGACAGGGCGAGCAGTACTTC. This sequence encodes CASFGQGEQYF.

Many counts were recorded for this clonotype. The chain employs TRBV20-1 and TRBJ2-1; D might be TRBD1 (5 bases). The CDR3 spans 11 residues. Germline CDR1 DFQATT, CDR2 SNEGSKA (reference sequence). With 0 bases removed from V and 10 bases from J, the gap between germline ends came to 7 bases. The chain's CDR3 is CSAREDTEQFF. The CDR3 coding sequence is TGCAGTGCTAGAGAGGACACCGAGCAGTTCTTC.

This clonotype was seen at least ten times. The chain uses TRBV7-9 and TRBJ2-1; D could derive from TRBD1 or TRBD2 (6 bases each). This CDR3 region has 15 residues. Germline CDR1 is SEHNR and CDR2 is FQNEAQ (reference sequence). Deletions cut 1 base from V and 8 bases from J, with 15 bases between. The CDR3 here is CASSLVGQSSDEQFF. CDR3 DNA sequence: TGTGCCAGCAGCTTAGTAGGACAGTCTAGCGATGAGCAGTTCTTC.

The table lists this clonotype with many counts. CDR3 in amino acids: CSGRAGVGTDTQYF. The CDR3 nucleotides are TGCAGCGGGAGAGCGGGAGTCGGCACAGATACGCAGTATTTT. This chain uses TRBV29-1 with TRBJ2-3, with 8 bases identical to TRBD2. The CDR3 contains 14 residues. Germline V lookup: CDR1 SQVTM, CDR2 ANQGSEA. The trim removed 7 bases at V and 1 base at J, leaving 7 bases unmatched.

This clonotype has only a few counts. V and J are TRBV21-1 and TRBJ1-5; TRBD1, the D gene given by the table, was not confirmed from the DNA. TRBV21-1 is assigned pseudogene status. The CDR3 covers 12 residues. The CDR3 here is CASHRGIAPQHF. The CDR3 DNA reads TGTGCCAGCCACCGGGGGATTGCGCCCCAGCATTTT.

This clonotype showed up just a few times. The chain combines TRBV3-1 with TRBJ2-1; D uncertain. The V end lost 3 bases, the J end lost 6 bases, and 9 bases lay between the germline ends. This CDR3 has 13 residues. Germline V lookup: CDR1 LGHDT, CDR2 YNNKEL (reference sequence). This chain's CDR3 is CASSHRPSNEQFF. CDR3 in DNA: TGTGCCAGCAGCCACAGACCGTCCAATGAGCAGTTCTTC.